This TCR beta chain is drawn from a study of T cell changes during pregnancy in multiple sclerosis. V dropped 4 bases and J dropped 8; count of bases not matched to a gene: 5. CDR3 length: 13 amino acids. CDR1 SGHDT and CDR2 YYEEEE come from the germline V gene. The data were produced by immunoSEQ multiplex PCR, yet TCRdb's version contains in-frame clones alone and is incomplete. Of tens of thousands of clones listed, around 92% are singletons. Material: peripheral blood, obtained before pregnancy. The sequence was collected from a female donor with multiple sclerosis, enrolled in a pregnancy study. This sequence joins TRBV5-6 and TRBJ1-2; TRBD1 matches 10 bases. The CDR3 DNA is TGTGCCAGCAGCCTAGGGACAGGGGACGGCTACACCTTC. This sequence encodes CASSLGTGDGYTF.